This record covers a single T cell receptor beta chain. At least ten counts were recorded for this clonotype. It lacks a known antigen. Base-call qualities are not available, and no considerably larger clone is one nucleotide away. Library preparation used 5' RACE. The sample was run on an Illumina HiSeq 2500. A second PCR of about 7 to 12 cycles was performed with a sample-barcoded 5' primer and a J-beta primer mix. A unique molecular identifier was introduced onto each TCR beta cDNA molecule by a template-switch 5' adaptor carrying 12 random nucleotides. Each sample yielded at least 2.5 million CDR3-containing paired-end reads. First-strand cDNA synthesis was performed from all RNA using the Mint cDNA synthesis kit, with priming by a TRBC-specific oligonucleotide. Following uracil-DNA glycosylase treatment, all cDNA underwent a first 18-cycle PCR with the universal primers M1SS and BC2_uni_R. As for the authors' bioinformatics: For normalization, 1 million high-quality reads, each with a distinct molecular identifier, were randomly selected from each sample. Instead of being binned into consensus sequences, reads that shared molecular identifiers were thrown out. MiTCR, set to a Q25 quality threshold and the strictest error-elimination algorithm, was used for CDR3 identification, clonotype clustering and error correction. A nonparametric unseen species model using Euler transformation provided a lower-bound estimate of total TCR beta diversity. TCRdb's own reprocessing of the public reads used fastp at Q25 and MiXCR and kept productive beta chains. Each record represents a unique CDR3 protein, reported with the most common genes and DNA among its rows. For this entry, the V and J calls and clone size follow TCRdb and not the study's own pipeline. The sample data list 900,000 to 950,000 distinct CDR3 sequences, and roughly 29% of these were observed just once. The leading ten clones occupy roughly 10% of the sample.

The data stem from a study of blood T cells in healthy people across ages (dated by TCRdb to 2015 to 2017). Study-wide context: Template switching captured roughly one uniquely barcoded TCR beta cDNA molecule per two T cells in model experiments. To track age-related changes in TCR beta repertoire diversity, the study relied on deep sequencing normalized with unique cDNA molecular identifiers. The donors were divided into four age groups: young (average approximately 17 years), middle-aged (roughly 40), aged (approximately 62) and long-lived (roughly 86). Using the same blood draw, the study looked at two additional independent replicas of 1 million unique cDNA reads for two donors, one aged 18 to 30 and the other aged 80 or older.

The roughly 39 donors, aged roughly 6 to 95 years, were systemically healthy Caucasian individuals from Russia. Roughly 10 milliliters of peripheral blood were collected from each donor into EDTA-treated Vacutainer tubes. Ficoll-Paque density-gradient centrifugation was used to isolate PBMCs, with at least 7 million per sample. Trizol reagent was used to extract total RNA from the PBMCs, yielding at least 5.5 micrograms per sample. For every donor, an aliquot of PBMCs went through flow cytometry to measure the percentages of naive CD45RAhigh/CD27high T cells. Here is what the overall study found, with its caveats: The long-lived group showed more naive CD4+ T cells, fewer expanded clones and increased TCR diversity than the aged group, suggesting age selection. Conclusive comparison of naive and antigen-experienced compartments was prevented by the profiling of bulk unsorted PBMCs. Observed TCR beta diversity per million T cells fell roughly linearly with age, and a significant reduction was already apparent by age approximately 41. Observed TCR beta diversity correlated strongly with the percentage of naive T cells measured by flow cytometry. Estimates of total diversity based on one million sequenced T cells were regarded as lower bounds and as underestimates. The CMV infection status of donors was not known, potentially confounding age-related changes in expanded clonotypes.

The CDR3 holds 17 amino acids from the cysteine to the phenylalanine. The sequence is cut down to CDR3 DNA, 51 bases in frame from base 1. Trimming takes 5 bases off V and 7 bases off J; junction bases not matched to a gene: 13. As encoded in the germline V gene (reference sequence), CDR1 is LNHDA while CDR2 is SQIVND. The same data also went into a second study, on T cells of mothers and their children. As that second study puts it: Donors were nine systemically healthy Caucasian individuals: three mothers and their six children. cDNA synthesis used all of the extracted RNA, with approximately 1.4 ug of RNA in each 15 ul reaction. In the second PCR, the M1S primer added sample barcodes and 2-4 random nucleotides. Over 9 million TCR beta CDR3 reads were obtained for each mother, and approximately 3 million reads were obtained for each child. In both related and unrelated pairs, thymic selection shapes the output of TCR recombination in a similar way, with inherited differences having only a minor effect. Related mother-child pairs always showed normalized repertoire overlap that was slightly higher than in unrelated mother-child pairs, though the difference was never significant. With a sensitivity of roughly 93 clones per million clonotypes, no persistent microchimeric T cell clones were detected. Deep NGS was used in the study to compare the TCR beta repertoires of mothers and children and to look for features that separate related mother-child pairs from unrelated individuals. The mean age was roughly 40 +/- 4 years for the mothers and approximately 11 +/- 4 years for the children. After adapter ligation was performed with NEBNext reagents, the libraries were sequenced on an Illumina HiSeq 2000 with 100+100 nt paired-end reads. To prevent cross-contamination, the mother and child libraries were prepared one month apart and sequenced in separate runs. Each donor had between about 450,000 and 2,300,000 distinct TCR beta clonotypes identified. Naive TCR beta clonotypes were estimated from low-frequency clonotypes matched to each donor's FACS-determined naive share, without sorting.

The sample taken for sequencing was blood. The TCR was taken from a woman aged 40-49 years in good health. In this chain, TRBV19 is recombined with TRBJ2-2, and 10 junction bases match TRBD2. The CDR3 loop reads CASSPARSGGAYGELFF. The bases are TGTGCCAGTAGTCCCGCAAGGAGCGGGGGGGCATACGGGGAGCTGTTTTTT.